This T cell receptor (beta chain) is from a study of T cells in women clearing cervical HPV infection. Study-wide context: Donors had HPV16-related CIN3 or worse; 2 had invasive cancer. Control women cleared a single incident HPV16 infection within 12 months.

Repertoires were generated with immunoSEQ multiplex PCR, while TCRdb's copy carries only in-frame clones and drops some. The table for this sample gives 35,000 to 45,000 clones. The material sequenced was blood buffy coat. The clonotype was recovered from a woman aged 18-69 years with a cervical HPV16 infection that either progressed to CIN3+ or cleared (not recorded which).

CDR3 DNA, as far as it was read: TGTGCCAGTAGTATAGATGGCAGAGAC. This translates into CASSIDGRD. The entire CDR3 protein is CASSIDGRDYTF. The chain joins TRBV19 to TRBJ1-2, with D unresolved. The CDR3 end lies 3 residues beyond the end of the read and is filled in from the germline J gene. CDR3 size: 12 residues. CDR1 and CDR2 (germline): LNHDA, SQIVND (reference sequence).